These 13 T cell receptor beta chains share one sample of origin, sequenced in a study of blood T cells in healthy people across ages (dated by TCRdb to between 2015 and 2017). Receptors were amplified or captured by 5' RACE. Sequencing relied on an Illumina HiSeq 2500. A second about 7 to 12 cycle PCR used a sample-barcoded 5' primer and a J-beta primer mix. TCRdb trimmed public reads at Q25 via fastp, called clones via MiXCR and kept in-frame beta chains. All rows with the same CDR3 protein become a single entry with the most common DNA and genes. The sample table lists over 1,300,000 distinct CDR3 sequences, approximately 59% of them with a count of one. In total, the top ten clones hold 5.5% to 8% of the sample. Sequencing was performed on blood. The receptors here all came from a man between 18 and 35 years old in good health.

This chain links TRBV6-2 or TRBV6-3 with TRBJ2-1; D ambiguous. This CDR3 comprises 12 residues. Germline values: CDR1 MNHEY, CDR2 SVGEGT. Between the trimmed V and J ends, which lost 0 bases and 11 bases, there was a span of 8 bases. The CDR3 region has the DNA TGTGCCAGCAGTTACTCTGCGAGAAAGCAGTTCTTC. Translation gives CASSYSARKQFF.

This clonotype was detected a few times. The chain joins TRBV29-1 to TRBJ2-7; D tentatively fits TRBD1 or TRBD2 (5 bases each). The germline V gene encodes CDR1 SQVTM and CDR2 ANQGSEA. Trimming shortened V by 7 bases and J by 0 bases, and 13 bases separated the two germline ends. CDR3 length equals 13 residues. The CDR3 bases are TGCAGCGCAGTACCGGGACCCTCCTACGAGCAGTACTTC. Translated, it gives CSAVPGPSYEQYF.

This clonotype was picked up a small number of times. The chain recombines TRBV25-1 with TRBJ2-5; the D gene is possibly TRBD2 (6 bases). Germline lookup yields CDR1 MGHDK and CDR2 SYGVNS. V gave up 0 bases and J gave up 11 bases, with 25 bases separating them. The CDR3 sequence is 17 residues long. This chain's CDR3 is CASSEYQDGAGYNEQYF. The CDR3 DNA reads TGTGCCAGCAGTGAATATCAGGACGGGGCGGGATATAATGAGCAGTACTTC.

The chain recombines TRBV12-3 or TRBV12-4 with TRBJ2-2; perhaps D is TRBD1 or TRBD2 (5 bases each). V was shortened by 2 bases and J by 6 bases, with 10 bases between the two germline ends. The CDR3 loop spans 14 amino acids. CDR3 bases: TGTGCCAGCAGTTTAAGGGGAGTGTCCGGGGAGCTGTTTTTT. Translated, it gives CASSLRGVSGELFF.

The J gene is TRBJ2-1, the V gene TRBV20-1; 8 nucleotides match TRBD1. The J call is in doubt because the DNA end fits TRBJ2-7 better. This CDR3 has 15 residues. Germline V gene lookup returns CDR1 DFQATT and CDR2 SNEGSKA (reference sequence). CDR3 region: CSARAPGTGLYEQYF. The CDR3 DNA reads as TGCAGTGCTAGGGCCCCCGGGACAGGACTTTACGAGCAGTACTTC.

The table lists this clonotype with a count of one. The chain combines TRBV15 with TRBJ2-3, with TRBD2 as a possible D gene (5 bases). Trimming took 3 bases from V and 1 from J, leaving 14 bases between them. The V gene's germline CDR1 is LNHNV and CDR2 YYDKDF (reference sequence). The CDR3 has 16 amino acids. CDR3 loop: CATSRDGIGGTDTQYF. In nucleotides, the CDR3 is TGTGCCACCAGCAGGGACGGGATTGGCGGCACAGATACGCAGTATTTT. Full variable domain (outside the CDR3, taken from reference TRBV15 and TRBJ2-3): DAMVIQNPRYQVTQFGKPVTLSCSQTLNHNVMYWYQQKSSQAPKLLFHYYDKDFNNEADTPDNFQSRRPNTSFCFLDIRSPGLGDTAMYLCATSRDGIGGTDTQYFGPGTRLTVL.

There are a few counts of this clonotype. The V call is TRBV15, the J call TRBJ1-1; D call uncertain. V lost 0 bases to trimming and J lost 0 bases, with 8 bases between them. This CDR3 has 15 residues. Germline V gene data show CDR1 as LNHNV and CDR2 as YYDKDF (reference sequence). CDR3 in amino acids: CATSRDKGLNTEAFF. CDR3 DNA: TGTGCCACCAGCAGAGATAAAGGACTGAACACTGAAGCTTTCTTT.

The V gene is TRBV4-1, the J gene TRBJ2-3; D is uncertain. CDR1 and CDR2 (germline): MGHRA, YSYEKL. V dropped 4 bases and J dropped 3 bases, with 17 bases sitting between them. This CDR3 is 16 amino acids long. The CDR3 nucleotides are TGCGCCAGCAGCCCGAGACGCATCATCTTAACAGATACGCAGTATTTT. Encoded protein: CASSPRRIILTDTQYF.

The rearrangement joins TRBV7-8 to TRBJ2-3; D possibly corresponds to TRBD2 (6 bases). The CDR3 has 15 amino acids. Trimming shortened V by 3 bases and J by 0 bases, and 10 bases separated the two germline ends. Germline V gene sequence: CDR1 SGHVS, CDR2 FQNEAQ. The CDR3 is CASSFGGLSTDTQYF. CDR3 coding DNA: TGTGCCAGCAGCTTTGGGGGACTCAGCACAGATACGCAGTATTTT.

This clonotype was seen only a few times. J is TRBJ1-3 and V is TRBV6-1; 7 bases align to TRBD1. Germline V gene data show CDR1 as MNHNS and CDR2 as SASEGT. Trimming removed 5 bases from V and 2 bases from J; junction bases left unmatched: 3. The CDR3 loop spans 14 amino acids. CDR3 residues: CASSPTGTGNTIYF. CDR3 nucleotides: TGTGCCAGCAGTCCGACAGGGACTGGAAACACCATATATTTT.

The V and J genes are TRBV12-3 or TRBV12-4 and TRBJ2-7, with 8 bases that match TRBD2. The CDR3 is made up of 14 amino acids. Unmatched junction bases numbered 4, after V lost 3 bases and J lost 3 bases. The CDR3 DNA reads TGTGCCAGCAGTTTTGGGACTAGAGGCTACGAGCAGTACTTC. It specifies CASSFGTRGYEQYF.

In this sample, this clonotype turned up many times. V and J are TRBV29-1 and TRBJ2-3, with D uncertain. The V gene's germline CDR1 is SQVTM and CDR2 ANQGSEA. V lost 5 bases and J 3 bases, leaving 3 bases between the germline ends. The CDR3 spans 10 residues. Written as DNA, the CDR3 is TGCAGCGTTAGAACAGATACGCAGTATTTT. Protein product: CSVRTDTQYF.

The V call is TRBV19, the J call TRBJ1-4, with a possible D match to TRBD1 (6 bases). CDR1 LNHDA and CDR2 SQIVND come from the germline V gene (reference sequence). V was clipped by 6 bases and J by 12 bases, with 14 bases between them. CDR3 length: 12 amino acids. CDR3 protein: CASRRGQYELFF. The CDR3 DNA reads TGTGCCAGTAGACGCGGACAGTATGAACTGTTTTTT.